A single T cell receptor (beta chain) is shown here with its context. Its antigen is unknown. The record has no base qualities; no much larger clone is one base away. This record comes from a study of sequential checkpoint blockade in melanoma (dated by TCRdb to about 2019). Turning to the overall study: Patients were assigned by 1:1 randomization to either first-line nivolumab followed by ipilimumab (arm A) or ipilimumab followed by nivolumab (arm B). Maintenance nivolumab came after both trial sequences.

The immunoSEQ Assay was used to immunosequence TCRbeta CDR3 regions from genomic DNA. Before high-throughput sequencing, genomic DNA was amplified using bias-controlled multiplex PCR. In the paper's pipeline: To quantify the absolute abundance of each unique TCRbeta CDR3 region, the sequences were collapsed and filtered. Clonality was defined as 1 minus Pielou's evenness and was calculated using productive rearrangements only. A previously published method was used to identify clones with significantly greater frequencies in on-treatment samples than in baseline samples. Here the immuneACCESS table is served through TCRdb, limited to in-frame sequences with V and J called. Missing clones are a known gap in these copies; in checked studies unresolved V genes cover under half, and the rest lacks a known reason. Clonal size and the V and J genes are those of that table, whereas D and trimming came from the DNA. The sample data list about 40,000 clones, and roughly 86% of these were observed just once. The ten largest clones take up around 5.8% of the sample.

The paper's findings and limits, for the study overall: Larger, independent patient cohorts are needed to validate the response-prediction model that combines TCR metrics and mutation burden.

Per the publication, the treatment or condition label means: randomized to nivolumab then ipilimumab (arm A) or the reverse (arm B). Prior DNA-damaging chemotherapy had not been received by any trial patient. On a FACS Aria II flow cytometer, live CD3+CD8+ cells that were negative for CD19 and CD56 were sorted from thawed PBMCs. The samples were obtained from melanoma patients enrolled in CheckMate 064, an open-label, randomized phase II trial testing sequential checkpoint blockade. Peripheral blood mononuclear cells were collected by leukapheresis, purified using Ficoll-Paque, and frozen in human serum containing around 9.8% DMSO. Right after sorting, the blood CD3+CD8+ cells were verified to be >98% pure, and DNA extraction followed. The sequences come from CD8+ T cells sorted from blood (inferred from file names), collected from a patient given nivolumab and ipilimumab in sequence. This clonotype was sampled from a human donor with melanoma.

The sequenced DNA is TGTGCCAGCAGTTTAGCCAGCTCTGGAAACACCATATATTTT. Translated, it reads CASSLASSGNTIYF. This sequence uses TRBV27 and TRBJ1-3, with no confidently assigned D gene. For CDR1 and CDR2, the germline V gene (reference sequence) lists MNHEY and SMNVEV. The CDR3, cysteine through phenylalanine, is 14 amino acids long. CDR3 DNA is the only sequence kept; it has 42 bases, read in frame from the first base. V drops 2 bases and J drops 0 bases, leaving 5 bases in between.